This T cell receptor (beta chain) was captured by sequencing in a study of monozygotic twins with inflammatory bowel disease. Germline V gives CDR1 SGHRS, CDR2 YFSETQ. This CDR3 comprises 15 residues. One entry per CDR3 protein, without DNA, is what TCRdb gives after re-calling the 5' RACE reads. Its table lists around 370,000 distinct CDR3 sequences. The genes are TRBV5-1 and TRBJ2-2. Sequencing input: blood. The sequence was obtained from a human donor with ulcerative colitis or Crohn's disease, or a healthy co-twin of an affected twin (not recorded which). CDR3 residues: CASSSVGANTGELFF.